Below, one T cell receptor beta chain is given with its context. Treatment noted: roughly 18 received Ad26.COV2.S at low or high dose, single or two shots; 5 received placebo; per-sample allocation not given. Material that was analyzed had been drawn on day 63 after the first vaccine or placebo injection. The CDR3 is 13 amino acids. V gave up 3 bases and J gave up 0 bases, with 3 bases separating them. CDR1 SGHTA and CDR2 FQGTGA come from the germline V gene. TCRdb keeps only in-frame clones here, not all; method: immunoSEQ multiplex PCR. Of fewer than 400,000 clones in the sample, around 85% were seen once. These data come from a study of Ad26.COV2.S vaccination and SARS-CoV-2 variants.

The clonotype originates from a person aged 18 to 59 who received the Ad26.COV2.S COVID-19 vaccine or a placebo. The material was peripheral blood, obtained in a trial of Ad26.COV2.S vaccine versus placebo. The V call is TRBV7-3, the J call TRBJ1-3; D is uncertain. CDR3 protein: CASSLSSGNTIYF. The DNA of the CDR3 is TGTGCCAGCAGCTTGAGCTCTGGAAACACCATATATTTT.